This paragraph covers one TCR beta chain sequence. V shed 5 bases and J shed 5 bases, with 16 bases lying between them. The CDR3 consists of 15 residues. Germline V CDR1 and CDR2: SGHAT, FQNNGV. Data came from immunoSEQ multiplex PCR; TCRdb stores just in-frame clones and leaves some out. Here the sample spans some 200,000 clones, nearly 80% being singletons. The source of the sample is a study of blood T cell repertoires in COVID-19. The chain employs TRBV11-2 and TRBJ2-1; tentative D call: TRBD2 (6 bases). The receptor was derived from a woman aged 65 to 85 with acute or convalescent COVID-19. Sequenced sample: peripheral blood. Here the CDR3 reads CASSRSGLLNNEQFF. CDR3 DNA sequence: TGTGCCAGCAGCCGTAGCGGACTCCTGAACAATGAGCAGTTCTTC.